The 21 T cell receptor beta chains in this list originate from one sample, sequenced in a study of OX40 agonist ivuxolimab in advanced cancers. The protocol was immunoSEQ multiplex PCR, while the TCRdb copy is restricted to in-frame clones and leaves out a portion. The sample shows tens of thousands of clones, more than 85% of them seen only once. The sequences come from CD4+ or CD8+ T cells sorted from blood, collected in a trial of the OX40 agonist ivuxolimab. The receptors derive from an adult with an advanced solid tumor such as melanoma, head and neck, liver or kidney cancer.

The chain is built from TRBV6-5 and TRBJ2-1; D is possibly TRBD2 (6 bases). Trimming took off 2 bases at V and 6 bases at J, with 17 bases between the two ends. This CDR3 spans 16 amino acids. Germline loops: CDR1 MNHEY, CDR2 SVGAGI. The CDR3 DNA reads TGTGCCAGCAGTTACCCGTCGGGACTTGGACTCAATGAGCAGTTCTTC. Translated: CASSYPSGLGLNEQFF.

This chain connects TRBV18 to TRBJ1-5; D is ambiguous. This CDR3 is 13 amino acids long. Germline CDR1 and CDR2: KGHSH and LQKENI. Trimming pared 3 bases from V and 7 bases from J, leaving 10 bases between. The CDR3 region is CASSPTMGQPQHF. CDR3 in DNA: TGTGCCAGCTCACCGACGATGGGCCAGCCCCAGCATTTT.

CDR3: CASSPGSSYEQYF. The DNA of the CDR3 is TGTGCCAGCAGCCCCGGGTCCTCCTACGAGCAGTACTTC. This rearrangement joins TRBV14 to TRBJ2-7; D gene unclear. The CDR3 covers 13 residues. Germline V gives CDR1 SGHDN, CDR2 FVKESK. Trimming pared 4 bases from V and 0 bases from J, leaving 7 bases between. Combining the CDR3 with reference TRBV14 and TRBJ2-7 gives the whole variable domain EAGVTQFPSHSVIEKGQTVTLRCDPISGHDNLYWYRRVMGKEIKFLLHFVKESKQDESGMPNNRFLAERTGGTYSTLKVQPAELEDSGVYFCASSPGSSYEQYFGPGTRLTVT.

The V call is TRBV7-6, the J call TRBJ2-3; TRBD2 aligns across 12 bases. Germline-derived CDR1 and CDR2 are SGHVS and FNYEAQ. Unmatched junction bases numbered 18, after V lost 2 bases and J lost 9 bases. The CDR3 extends over 19 amino acids. CDR3 in DNA: TGTGCCAGCAGCTTACGGGTGGCCGGGACTAGCGGGCTGCTGGGCACGCAGTATTTT. This codes for CASSLRVAGTSGLLGTQYF.

The chain uses TRBV10-1 and TRBJ2-2; a weak D match, TRBD2 (6 bases). Deletions cut 6 bases from V and 0 bases from J, with 17 bases between. This CDR3 has 17 residues. The germline CDR1 and CDR2 sequences are WNHNN and SYGVQD (reference sequence). The CDR3 bases are TGCGCCAGCAGCGGGACTGGAATAACGTCGAACACCGGGGAGCTGTTTTTT. Translating gives CASSGTGITSNTGELFF.

This clone was recorded once. The CDR3 protein is CASRLHLGTEAFF. As DNA, the CDR3 is TGTGCCAGCAGGCTTCACTTAGGTACTGAAGCTTTCTTT. V and J are TRBV6-4 and TRBJ1-1; D gene uncertain. CDR3 size: 13 residues. Germline CDR1 MRHNA, CDR2 SNTAGT. V lost 6 bases and J 5 bases, leaving 13 bases between the germline ends.

V and J are TRBV30 and TRBJ1-5; no definite D call. Germline V gene data show CDR1 as GTSNPN and CDR2 as SVGIG (reference sequence). The length of the CDR3 is 15 residues. Trimming cost V 5 bases and J 0 bases, with 14 bases left between them. This chain's CDR3 is CAWARVGSSNQPQHF. In DNA form, the CDR3 reads TGTGCCTGGGCGAGGGTAGGGAGTAGCAATCAGCCCCAGCATTTT.

The chain carries TRBV10-1 and TRBJ1-3; 8 bases are a match to TRBD1. The germline V gene encodes CDR1 WNHNN and CDR2 SYGVQD (reference sequence). The CDR3 has 15 amino acids. Trimming at V came to 1 base and at J to 2 bases, leaving 1 base not matched to a gene. In DNA, the CDR3 is TGCGCCAGCAGTGAGTTGACAGGGGCTGGAAACACCATATATTTT. Amino acids: CASSELTGAGNTIYF.

This chain connects TRBV19 to TRBJ2-7; 8 nucleotides align to TRBD2. Germline CDR1 LNHDA, CDR2 SQIVND (reference sequence). V was pared by 3 bases and J by 3 bases, with 10 bases of the junction left unmatched. The CDR3 spans 16 residues. CDR3 amino acids: CASSIDATGRGYEQYF. The CDR3 DNA is TGTGCCAGTAGTATCGACGCTACCGGGAGGGGCTACGAGCAGTACTTC.

This chain uses TRBV19 with TRBJ2-1; weak D call: TRBD2 (6 bases). Germline assignment: CDR1 LNHDA and CDR2 SQIVND (reference sequence). CDR3 length: 17 amino acids. V was pared by 5 bases and J by 0 bases, with 17 bases between. The CDR3 DNA is TGTGCCAGTAGTTTCCGATCTAGCGCTAGCTCCTACAATGAGCAGTTCTTC. This translates into CASSFRSSASSYNEQFF. Together with reference TRBV19 and TRBJ2-1, the CDR3 gives the full variable domain: DGGITQSPKYLFRKEGQNVTLSCEQNLNHDAMYWYRQDPGQGLRLIYYSQIVNDFQKGDIAEGYSVSREKKESFPLTVTSAQKNPTAFYLCASSFRSSASSYNEQFFGPGTRLTVL.

This chain uses TRBV7-8 with TRBJ1-2; 7 bases are shared with TRBD1. The CDR3 sequence is 16 residues long. Looked up from germline, CDR1 is SGHVS and CDR2 is FQNEAQ. V shed 1 base, J shed 0 bases, and the junction held 5 bases outside the gene matches. This CDR3 is CASSLDGTEANYGYTF. The CDR3 DNA reads as TGTGCCAGCAGCTTAGATGGGACAGAAGCTAACTATGGCTACACCTTC.

This chain connects TRBV18 to TRBJ2-7, with 7 bases identical to TRBD1. J gave up 0 bases and V 0 bases, and 2 bases lay outside the gene matches. The CDR3 sequence is 15 residues long. Germline CDR1 KGHSH, CDR2 LQKENI. In DNA, the CDR3 is TGTGCCAGCTCACCACCAGGGGGCGGCTCCTACGAGCAGTACTTC. Translated, it gives CASSPPGGGSYEQYF.

CDR3 amino acids: CASSPSGTVNNEQFF. In DNA form, the CDR3 reads TGTGCCAGCTCACCCTCCGGGACAGTAAACAATGAGCAGTTCTTC. The chain joins TRBV18 to TRBJ2-1; 7 nucleotides line up with TRBD1. The J segment lost 5 bases and the V segment lost 3 bases, leaving 7 bases of the junction unmatched. The CDR3 is made up of 15 amino acids. The V gene's germline CDR1 is KGHSH and CDR2 LQKENI.

This clone came up once. The V call is TRBV5-1, the J call TRBJ2-7, with unresolved D. With 0 bases removed from V and 3 bases from J, the gap between germline ends came to 10 bases. This CDR3 is 14 amino acids long. Germline lookup yields CDR1 SGHRS and CDR2 YFSETQ. The DNA for the CDR3 is TGCGCCAGCAGCTTGGAAGGACGTGGCTACGAGCAGTACTTC. This translates into CASSLEGRGYEQYF.

The chain is built from TRBV30 and TRBJ2-4; no clear D. Trimming stripped 3 bases from V and 1 base from J, with 13 bases between. CDR3 length equals 15 residues. Germline loops: CDR1 GTSNPN, CDR2 SVGIG (reference sequence). CDR3 in amino acids: CAWSKGTMAKNIQYF. The CDR3 DNA reads as TGTGCCTGGAGCAAGGGAACCATGGCCAAAAACATTCAGTACTTC.

The rearrangement joins TRBV7-9 to TRBJ1-4; no clear D gene. The germline gives CDR1 SEHNR, CDR2 FQNEAQ (reference sequence). Trimming took 0 bases from V and 10 from J, leaving 12 bases between them. The CDR3 has 14 residues. The CDR3 coding sequence is TGTGCCAGCAGCTTAGCGGCCGGTGGCGGAAAACTGTTTTTT. Amino acids: CASSLAAGGGKLFF.

The table lists this clone with a count of one. The V gene is TRBV4-2, the J gene TRBJ2-7, with 7 bases lining up with TRBD2. Germline V CDR1 and CDR2: LGHNA, YNFKEQ. This CDR3 comprises 15 residues. V was pared by 4 bases and J by 5 bases, with 11 bases of the junction left unmatched. CDR3 coding DNA: TGTGCCAGCAGCCCAGCCTGGCGGGAGCTCCACGAGCAGTACTTC. Translation: CASSPAWRELHEQYF.

V usage is TRBV5-1 and J usage is TRBJ1-2; 9 nucleotides line up with TRBD1. The germline V gene has CDR1 SGHRS and CDR2 YFSETQ. The CDR3 spans 13 residues. V gave up 5 bases and J gave up 6 bases; unmatched junction bases: 5. CDR3 residues: CASRTGGTHGYTF. CDR3 nucleotide sequence: TGCGCCAGCAGGACAGGGGGAACTCATGGCTACACCTTC.

This clone was found once. The chain has TRBV14 and TRBJ2-3; D remains ambiguous. Germline CDR1 and CDR2: SGHDN and FVKESK. The V gene lost 2 bases and the J gene lost 0 bases, with 9 bases spanning the gap. The CDR3 totals 15 residues. The CDR3 region is CASSQQSTSTDTQYF. The CDR3 DNA follows: TGTGCCAGCAGCCAACAAAGTACTAGCACAGATACGCAGTATTTT.

This clone appeared a few times. The gene calls are TRBV7-8 and TRBJ2-7; D possibly uses TRBD1 or TRBD2 (5 bases each). Germline loops: CDR1 SGHVS, CDR2 FQNEAQ. V shed 5 bases and J shed 3 bases, with 14 bases lying between them. The CDR3 runs to 14 residues. Here the CDR3 reads CASSTLGRIYEQYF. The CDR3 coding sequence is TGTGCCAGCAGCACCCTGGGACGGATCTACGAGCAGTACTTC.

The rearrangement links TRBV18 to TRBJ1-4, with D hard to call. Germline loops: CDR1 KGHSH, CDR2 LQKENI. Trimming shortened V by 3 bases and J by 6 bases, and 17 bases separated the two germline ends. The CDR3 runs 16 residues. CDR3 protein: CASSPTSGLADEKLFF. The CDR3 nucleotides are TGTGCCAGCTCACCGACATCCGGGCTAGCGGATGAAAAACTGTTTTTT. Drawing the rest from reference TRBV18 and TRBJ1-4, the complete variable domain is NAGVMQNPRHLVRRRGQEARLRCSPMKGHSHVYWYRQLPEEGLKFMVYLQKENIIDESGMPKERFSAEFPKEGPSILRIQQVVRGDSAAYFCASSPTSGLADEKLFFGSGTQLSVL.